These 15 T cell receptor beta chains were all obtained from the same sample, sequenced in a study of cytomegalovirus exposure and HLA in healthy donors. Vbeta (60) and Jbeta (13) primers were used in the PCR. The repertoire was sequenced with immunoSEQ multiplex PCR; TCRdb's copy has only in-frame clones and lacks some. The sample's table shows 150,000 or so clones. The source material was PBMCs. The receptors shown here come from a woman between 50 and 59 years old in good health and CMV-seronegative.

V gene TRBV6-5 combines with J gene TRBJ2-7; 7 nucleotides line up with TRBD1. The CDR3 runs to 14 residues. Trimming at V came to 5 bases and at J to 4 bases, leaving 8 bases not matched to a gene. In germline, CDR1 is MNHEY, CDR2 SVGAGI. The CDR3: CASSPRDRRYEQYF. The DNA of the CDR3 is TGTGCCAGCAGTCCTCGGGACAGAAGGTACGAGCAGTACTTC.

V usage is TRBV7-8 and J usage is TRBJ2-5; a weak D match, TRBD2 (5 bases). CDR1 is SGHVS and CDR2 is FQNEAQ in the germline V gene. CDR3 length equals 14 residues. Trimming shortened V by 7 bases and J by 0 bases, and 12 bases separated the two germline ends. The CDR3 coding sequence is TGTGCCAGCATCGACCGGAGGTACCAAGAGACCCAGTACTTC. Amino acid sequence: CASIDRRYQETQYF.

The V and J genes are TRBV5-1 and TRBJ2-4; D remains ambiguous. The V end was cut by 0 bases, the J end by 5 bases, with 9 bases between. The CDR3 is 14 residues long. CDR1 is SGHRS and CDR2 is YFSETQ in the germline V gene. This CDR3 is CASSLAQVENIQYF. CDR3 in DNA: TGCGCCAGCAGCTTGGCTCAGGTAGAAAACATTCAGTACTTC.

The rearrangement links TRBV29-1 to TRBJ2-1; 7 bases fit TRBD1. The CDR3 length is 15 residues. Trimming cost V 0 bases and J 5 bases; bases outside gene matches: 7. Germline assignment: CDR1 SQVTM and CDR2 ANQGSEA. The DNA for the CDR3 is TGCAGCGTTGAAGATAGGGGACAGATAGACAATGAGCAGTTCTTC. Residues: CSVEDRGQIDNEQFF.

This chain uses TRBV5-1 with TRBJ1-4; perhaps TRBD1 as D (5 bases). The V gene lost 4 bases and the J gene lost 3 bases, with 10 bases spanning the gap. The germline V gene has CDR1 SGHRS and CDR2 YFSETQ. The CDR3 contains 14 residues. In nucleotides, the CDR3 is TGCGCCAGCAGCCGGGGGTCGGCTAATGAAAAACTGTTTTTT. The encoded protein is CASSRGSANEKLFF.

The rearrangement links TRBV5-1 to TRBJ1-2; no clear D gene. The ends were cut back, 4 bases at V and 0 bases at J, with 16 bases in the middle. Germline V gives CDR1 SGHRS, CDR2 YFSETQ. CDR3 length: 16 residues. CDR3 sequence reads: CASSPRALPSNYGYTF. CDR3 DNA: TGCGCCAGCAGCCCGCGGGCCCTCCCCTCTAACTATGGCTACACCTTC.

V and J are TRBV11-3 and TRBJ2-7; TRBD1 agrees at 9 bases. V lost 1 base to trimming and J lost 5 bases; unmatched junction nucleotides: 3. The CDR3 loop spans 14 amino acids. Germline V gives CDR1 SGHNT, CDR2 YENEEA. The CDR3 reads CASSLGGQGNEQYF. The CDR3 nucleotides read TGTGCCAGCAGCTTAGGGGGACAGGGCAACGAGCAGTACTTC.

The chain joins TRBV10-3 to TRBJ2-7; TRBD1 matches 7 bases. After removal of 6 bases from V and 5 bases from J, the junction contained 10 bases not matched to a gene. The CDR3 covers 14 residues. Germline V CDR1 and CDR2: ENHRY, SYGVKD. The CDR3 sequence is CAISARQGAHEQYF. CDR3 sequence (DNA): TGTGCCATCAGCGCACGACAGGGTGCCCACGAGCAGTACTTC.

This chain joins TRBV15 and TRBJ1-1, with D possibly TRBD1 on 5 matching bases. The V end lost 0 bases, the J end lost 6 bases, and 8 bases lay between the germline ends. CDR3 length equals 13 residues. From germline, CDR1 is LNHNV and CDR2 YYDKDF (reference sequence). The CDR3 bases are TGTGCCACCAGCAGAGATCGGGGGGCTGAAGCTTTCTTT. It translates to CATSRDRGAEAFF.

Details on this clone: Other DNA sequences within the sample encode an identical CDR3. The chain combines TRBV5-4 with TRBJ1-5, with D unclear. V lost 0 bases, J lost 4 bases, and 5 bases lay in between. The CDR3 covers 13 residues. Germline CDR1 is SGHNT and CDR2 is YYREEE (reference sequence). The CDR3 nucleotides are TGTGCCAGCAGCTTGGATTCGAATCAGCCCCAGCATTTT. Its protein product is CASSLDSNQPQHF.

J is TRBJ1-1 and V is TRBV4-2; D perhaps matches TRBD1 (5 bases). V lost 0 bases to trimming and J lost 0 bases, with 11 bases between them. Germline V gene data show CDR1 as LGHNA and CDR2 as YNFKEQ. This CDR3 is 16 amino acids long. The CDR3 is CASSQDLRQMNTEAFF. The CDR3 nucleotides are TGTGCCAGCAGCCAAGATCTACGACAGATGAACACTGAAGCTTTCTTT.

V usage is TRBV28 and J usage is TRBJ1-1; 10 positions agree with TRBD1. Germline values: CDR1 MDHEN, CDR2 SYDVKM. The ends lost 4 bases at V and 0 bases at J; junction bases unmatched: 5. The CDR3 is 16 residues long. This CDR3 is CASSSRDRGMNTEAFF. CDR3 bases: TGTGCCAGCAGTTCCCGGGACAGGGGTATGAACACTGAAGCTTTCTTT.

The chain uses TRBV28 and TRBJ1-5, with TRBD1 as a possible D gene (5 bases). V lost 0 bases and J lost 3, with 9 bases in between. There are 15 residues in the CDR3. From germline, CDR1 is MDHEN and CDR2 SYDVKM. CDR3 in DNA: TGTGCCAGCAGTTTATGGGGGGGGGACAATCAGCCCCAGCATTTT. Its protein product is CASSLWGGDNQPQHF. Using reference TRBV28 and TRBJ1-5 for the parts outside the CDR3, the full variable domain is DVKVTQSSRYLVKRTGEKVFLECVQDMDHENMFWYRQDPGLGLRLIYFSYDVKMKEKGDIPEGYSVSREKKERFSLILESASTNQTSMYLCASSLWGGDNQPQHFGDGTRLSIL.

The V and J genes are TRBV4-2 and TRBJ2-3; TRBD2 agrees at 10 bases. Germline CDR1 is LGHNA and CDR2 is YNFKEQ. The trim removed 2 bases at V and 2 bases at J, leaving 16 bases unmatched. The CDR3 runs 20 residues. The CDR3 coding sequence is TGTGCCAGCAGCCAAAGGACCGTACTAGCGGGGTCTACCTTCACAGATACGCAGTATTTT. This codes for CASSQRTVLAGSTFTDTQYF.

V is TRBV20-1 and J is TRBJ2-1; the D is unclear. The CDR3 length is 11 residues. The germline gives CDR1 DFQATT, CDR2 SNEGSKA (reference sequence). With 8 bases removed from V and 4 bases from J, the gap between germline ends came to 9 bases. CDR3 in DNA: TGCAGTCCTACAGCGTACAATGAGCAGTTCTTC. This gives the protein CSPTAYNEQFF.